The T cell receptor (beta chain) under discussion was sequenced for a study of cytomegalovirus exposure and HLA in healthy donors. Overall study results and limits: Both high specificity and high sensitivity reportedly marked the classifier's diagnosis of cytomegalovirus status. Cytomegalovirus association was listed for about 150 TCR beta chains. Later analysis reportedly placed an Asian-associated ancestry cluster below the approximately 730-donor mean in N-insertions.

PCR was performed using 60 Vbeta and 13 Jbeta primers. The method was immunoSEQ multiplex PCR; TCRdb's version includes in-frame clones alone and lacks a portion of them. This sample's table has around 120,000 clones. Germline V gene lookup returns CDR1 MGHRA and CDR2 YSYEKL. Trimming removed 0 bases from V and 1 base from J, with 6 bases in between. This CDR3 spans 14 amino acids. With regard to this clone: The antigen is undetermined.

The TCR originated in a man aged 45-65 years in good health and CMV-seronegative. The sequencing sample was made of PBMCs. The V and J genes are TRBV4-1 and TRBJ1-1; D gene ambiguous. CDR3 nucleotides: TGCGCCAGCAGCCAAGAAGCAGGGAACACTGAAGCTTTCTTT. Its protein is CASSQEAGNTEAFF.